This TCR beta chain was found in a study of cytomegalovirus exposure and HLA in healthy donors. The protocol was immunoSEQ multiplex PCR, while the TCRdb copy is restricted to in-frame clones and leaves out a portion. The data hold fewer than 200,000 clones, with roughly 85% observed a single time. Deletions cut 0 bases from V and 3 bases from J, with 5 bases between. Germline loops: CDR1 LNHDA, CDR2 SQIVND (reference sequence). This CDR3 region has 13 residues. This chain links TRBV19 with TRBJ1-1; D ambiguous. Sequencing input: PBMCs. The receptor comes from a man aged 18 to 30 in good health and CMV-seropositive. The CDR3 is CASSIDRYTEAFF. The CDR3 DNA reads as TGTGCCAGTAGTATAGATCGGTACACTGAAGCTTTCTTT.